The T cell receptor (beta chain) described here comes from a study of shared clonotypes between healthy human individuals. Study-wide background: A donor's plate count was three for CD4 naive and three for CD4 memory; CD8 naive had two and CD8 memory one. Points from the study as a whole: Several donors held approximately 4.6% of naive CD4 clonotypes in common.

V was shortened by 0 bases and J by 6 bases, with 12 bases between the two germline ends. The CDR3 has 14 residues. Germline V gene data show CDR1 as SGHRS and CDR2 as YFSETQ. Free of recent acute infections or vaccinations, the donors were healthy HIV-negative adults. CD45RA-negative memory and CD45RA+ naive subsets were split from the CD4+ cells. Worth noting for this clone: Its target is not known.

Using immunoSEQ multiplex PCR, the repertoire was profiled, and TCRdb retains in-frame clones only, with some absent. This table has around 510,000 clones, around 95% appearing once. Input material: naive CD4+ T cells sorted from blood. Documented subset: CD45RA+ positively selected. V gene TRBV5-1 combines with J gene TRBJ2-5; either TRBD1 or TRBD2 may supply D (6 bases each). The origin of this receptor is a woman in her twenties or thirties in good health. CDR3 sequence reads: CASSLATGRQTQYF. The CDR3, as DNA: TGCGCCAGCAGCTTGGCAACAGGGAGGCAGACCCAGTACTTC.